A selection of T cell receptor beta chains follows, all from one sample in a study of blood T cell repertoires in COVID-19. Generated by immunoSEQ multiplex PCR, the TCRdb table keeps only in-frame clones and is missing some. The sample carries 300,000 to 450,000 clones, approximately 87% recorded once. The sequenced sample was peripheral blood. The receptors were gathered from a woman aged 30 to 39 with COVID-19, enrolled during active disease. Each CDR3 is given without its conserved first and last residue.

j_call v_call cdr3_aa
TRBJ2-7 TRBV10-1 ASSDEADGVYEQY
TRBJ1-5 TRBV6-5 ASRSGTDGGNQH
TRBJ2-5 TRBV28 ASSLRGPQETQY
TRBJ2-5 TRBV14 ASSPQGARETQY
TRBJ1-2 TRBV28 ASSLTGTGAFGYT
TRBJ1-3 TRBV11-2 ASSGTGLSWSSGNTIY
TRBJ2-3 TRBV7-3 ASSLAFQGDTQY
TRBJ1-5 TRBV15 ATSETPGQRNQPQH
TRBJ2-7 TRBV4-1 ASSRGLGAYEQY
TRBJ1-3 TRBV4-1 ASSQDSTTGSSGNTIY
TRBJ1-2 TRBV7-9 ASSLGRAIPGGYT
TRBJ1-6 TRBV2 ASRDQQDSPLH
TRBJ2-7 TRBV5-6 ASSLPPGGGEQY
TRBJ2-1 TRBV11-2 ASSFRQGQYNEQF
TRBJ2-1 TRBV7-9 ASSSWTLYNEQF
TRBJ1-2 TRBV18 ASSPGDAGFYGYT
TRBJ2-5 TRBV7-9 ASSWRLAGGETQY